The 23 T cell receptor beta chains below were found in one sample sequenced in a study of blood T cells in healthy people across ages (dated by TCRdb to about 2015). The library relied on 5' RACE. TCRdb names Illumina HiSeq 2500 as the instrument used. The second PCR ran for about 6 to 12 cycles and used a J-beta primer mix along with a sample-barcoded 5' primer. TCRdb trimmed the raw reads at Q25, called clones with MiXCR and kept productive beta chains. Identical CDR3 proteins give one entry, which carries the most common genes and DNA. Here the sample has roughly 1.6 million distinct CDR3 sequences; 30% to 35% occur a single time. In total, the top ten clones hold approximately 10% of the sample. The specimen was blood. All receptors derive from a woman in her twenties or thirties in good health.

Only a few counts were recorded for this clonotype. This rearrangement joins TRBV5-1 to TRBJ2-1, with 10 nucleotides matching TRBD2. CDR1 and CDR2 from the germline V gene are SGHRS and YFSETQ. CDR3 length equals 15 residues. Losses at the gene ends were 7 bases for V and 2 bases for J; bases not matched to a gene: 6. The CDR3 protein is CASGTSGAAYNEQFF. Written as DNA, the CDR3 is TGCGCCAGCGGAACTAGCGGGGCCGCCTACAATGAGCAGTTCTTC.

The rearrangement links TRBV20-1 to TRBJ2-1; TRBD2 aligns across 9 bases. The CDR3 totals 16 residues. Trimming removed 3 bases from V and 4 bases from J; junction bases left unmatched: 10. The germline V gene encodes CDR1 DFQATT and CDR2 SNEGSKA (reference sequence). DNA for the CDR3: TGCAGTGCTAGGACTAGCGGAGAGGTTGTTTACAATGAGCAGTTCTTC. Its protein product is CSARTSGEVVYNEQFF.

The chain uses TRBV7-8 and TRBJ2-1; D unclear. Germline V CDR1 and CDR2: SGHVS, FQNEAQ. This CDR3 comprises 14 residues. The V end was cut by 5 bases, the J end by 2 bases, with 10 bases between. CDR3 DNA: TGTGCCAGCAGCCCCCGCCTCGCCTACAATGAGCAGTTCTTC. Residues: CASSPRLAYNEQFF.

V is TRBV3-1 and J is TRBJ2-2, with 8 bases aligning to TRBD2. Germline-derived CDR1 and CDR2 are LGHDT and YNNKEL (reference sequence). The V segment lost 1 base and the J segment 7 bases; nucleotides outside the gene matches: 8. The CDR3 loop spans 16 amino acids. The CDR3 DNA is TGTGCCAGCAGCCAAGGGTCCGGGAGGGCCGTCGGGGAGCTGTTTTTT. Translated, it gives CASSQGSGRAVGELFF.

CDR3 sequence: CASSHHPGGLAGNTGELFF. CDR3 nucleotide sequence: TGTGCCAGCAGCCATCACCCCGGGGGACTAGCGGGAAACACCGGGGAGCTGTTTTTT. This chain joins TRBV4-2 and TRBJ2-2, with 13 bases identical to TRBD2. J lost 2 bases, V lost 3 bases, and 9 bases had no gene match. The CDR3 totals 19 residues. Germline values: CDR1 LGHNA, CDR2 YNFKEQ.

This clonotype occurred many times. The chain is built from TRBV4-1 and TRBJ2-3, with D maybe TRBD2 (6 bases). This CDR3 contains 15 residues. From germline, CDR1 is MGHRA and CDR2 YSYEKL. Trimming left V 5 bases short and J 2 bases short, with 14 bases between. The CDR3 nucleotides are TGCGCCAGCAGCTCCACTAGCCCCCTCACAGATACGCAGTATTTT. Protein product: CASSSTSPLTDTQYF.

The gene calls are TRBV3-1 and TRBJ1-2; D is uncertain. V shed 4 bases and J shed 4 bases, with 7 bases lying between them. Germline CDR1 LGHDT, CDR2 YNNKEL (reference sequence). The CDR3 is 12 residues long. In DNA form, the CDR3 reads TGTGCCAGCAGCCGGGCCGCCTATGGCTACACCTTC. As protein: CASSRAAYGYTF.

The chain joins TRBV30 to TRBJ2-7; D possibly uses TRBD1 or TRBD2 (6 bases each). The germline V gene has CDR1 GTSNPN and CDR2 SVGIG (reference sequence). Trimming stripped 5 bases from V and 1 base from J, with 15 bases between. The CDR3 loop spans 14 amino acids. The CDR3 DNA follows: TGTGCCTGGGTGAGGCCGGGGGCTTCCTACGAGCAGTACTTC. It translates to CAWVRPGASYEQYF.

The V call is TRBV6-5, the J call TRBJ1-2, with D possibly TRBD1 on 5 matching bases. Germline CDR1 MNHEY, CDR2 SVGAGI. With 5 bases removed from V and 9 bases from J, the gap between germline ends came to 19 bases. CDR3 length equals 14 residues. The CDR3 region is CASSPSGLAGSYTF. The DNA of the CDR3 is TGTGCCAGCAGTCCGTCGGGTTTGGCAGGGAGCTACACCTTC.

This chain connects TRBV6-1 to TRBJ2-5; tentative D call: TRBD1 (5 bases). V lost 4 bases, J lost 2 bases, and 23 bases lay in between. This CDR3 has 18 residues. From germline, CDR1 is MNHNS and CDR2 SASEGT. The DNA for the CDR3 is TGTGCCAGCAGTGGGGTCCACAGGCCACCACAAGTACAAGAGACCCAGTACTTC. Amino acids: CASSGVHRPPQVQETQYF.

The chain uses TRBV27 and TRBJ2-1, with 12 nucleotides matching TRBD2. CDR1 and CDR2 (germline): MNHEY, SMNVEV (reference sequence). This CDR3 is built from 16 residues. V lost 3 bases, J lost 6 bases, and 6 bases stayed unmatched. The CDR3 sequence is CASSFTTSGSLNEQFF. Here the CDR3 DNA reads TGTGCCAGCAGTTTTACGACTAGCGGGAGTCTCAATGAGCAGTTCTTC.

The chain is built from TRBV13 and TRBJ1-4; D remains ambiguous. V was pared by 5 bases and J by 11 bases, with 12 bases between. This CDR3 comprises 12 residues. Germline V gene lookup returns CDR1 PRHDT and CDR2 FYEKMQ (reference sequence). CDR3 DNA sequence: TGTGCCAGCAGCCCACGGAGGGCTAAACTGTTTTTT. It codes for CASSPRRAKLFF.

The rearrangement links TRBV6-2 or TRBV6-3 to TRBJ2-1, with D possibly called TRBD1 or TRBD2 (5 bases each). V lost 4 bases and J lost 5, with 12 bases in between. Germline V gives CDR1 MNHEY, CDR2 SVGEGT. There are 14 residues in the CDR3. For the CDR3, the DNA is TGTGCCAGCAGTTTAGTCGGGACCCACAATGAGCAGTTCTTC. Translating it yields CASSLVGTHNEQFF.

Here the CDR3 reads CASSTRTGFYEQYF. The CDR3 nucleotides read TGTGCCAGCAGCACAAGGACAGGTTTCTACGAGCAGTACTTC. This chain connects TRBV11-2 to TRBJ2-7; 7 positions agree with TRBD1. The CDR3 consists of 14 residues. CDR1 and CDR2 from the germline V gene are SGHAT and FQNNGV. With V trimmed by 5 bases and J by 3 bases, 7 bases remained unmatched.

This clonotype was counted only a few times. The chain joins TRBV20-1 to TRBJ2-1, with a weak D call TRBD1 (5 bases). The CDR3 consists of 13 residues. Looked up from germline, CDR1 is DFQATT and CDR2 is SNEGSKA (reference sequence). V lost 6 bases and J 2 bases, leaving 11 bases between the germline ends. Written as DNA, the CDR3 is TGCAGTGCCAGACAGTTAACCTACAATGAGCAGTTCTTC. It is translated as CSARQLTYNEQFF.

This clonotype was seen ten or more times. This sequence joins TRBV10-3 and TRBJ2-5; perhaps TRBD2 as D (5 bases). Trimming shortened V by 6 bases and J by 2 bases, and 10 bases separated the two germline ends. This CDR3 has 13 amino acids. Germline lookup yields CDR1 ENHRY and CDR2 SYGVKD. The CDR3 protein is CAIRPGRQETQYF. The DNA for the CDR3 is TGTGCCATCAGGCCGGGGAGACAAGAGACCCAGTACTTC.

In its sample, this clonotype was seen a few times. The chain couples TRBV12-3 or TRBV12-4 to TRBJ2-5, with 10 bases aligning to TRBD2. J lost 1 base, V lost 3 bases, and 5 bases had no gene match. This CDR3 contains 16 residues. This chain's CDR3 is CASSLVAGGTQETQYF. The CDR3 coding sequence is TGTGCCAGCAGTTTGGTAGCGGGGGGCACCCAAGAGACCCAGTACTTC.

This rearrangement joins TRBV7-9 to TRBJ1-1; D unresolved. This CDR3 contains 15 residues. V shed 0 bases and J shed 1 base, with 9 bases lying between them. Looked up from germline, CDR1 is SEHNR and CDR2 is FQNEAQ (reference sequence). CDR3 region: CASSLAWGGNTEAFF. The CDR3 bases are TGTGCCAGCAGCTTAGCGTGGGGTGGGAACACTGAAGCTTTCTTT. The variable domain in full, with the rest retrieved from reference TRBV7-9 and TRBJ1-1, is DTGVSQNPRHKITKRGQNVTFRCDPISEHNRLYWYRQTLGQGPEFLTYFQNEAQLEKSRLLSDRFSAERPKGSFSTLEIQRTEQGDSAMYLCASSLAWGGNTEAFFGQGTRLTVV.

The chain is built from TRBV7-9 and TRBJ2-3; 7 nucleotides match TRBD1. The trim removed 2 bases at V and 1 base at J, leaving 6 bases unmatched. Germline values: CDR1 SEHNR, CDR2 FQNEAQ (reference sequence). This CDR3 has 16 residues. As DNA, the CDR3 is TGTGCCAGCAGCTTACCTCGGACAGGAGGCACAGATACGCAGTATTTT. It specifies CASSLPRTGGTDTQYF.

This clonotype has more than one count but fewer than ten. This rearrangement joins TRBV4-1 to TRBJ1-4, with D possibly being TRBD1 (5 bases). V lost 1 base and J 6 bases, leaving 6 bases between the germline ends. The CDR3 runs 13 residues. Germline V gene lookup returns CDR1 MGHRA and CDR2 YSYEKL. CDR3 nucleotides: TGCGCCAGCAGCCAAGGACAGTATGAAAAACTGTTTTTT. Amino acids: CASSQGQYEKLFF.

The CDR3: CASSGQGGYQPQHF. The CDR3 nucleotides are TGTGCCAGCAGCGGACAGGGGGGTTATCAGCCCCAGCATTTT. The chain joins TRBV6-1 to TRBJ1-5; 10 bases fit TRBD1. The CDR3 loop spans 14 amino acids. With V trimmed by 6 bases and J by 5 bases, 4 bases remained unmatched. CDR1 is MNHNS and CDR2 is SASEGT in the germline V gene.

V gene TRBV6-5 combines with J gene TRBJ1-2; D might be TRBD1 (5 bases). Germline loops: CDR1 MNHEY, CDR2 SVGAGI. CDR3 length: 14 amino acids. Trimming cost V 6 bases and J 5 bases, with 16 bases left between them. The CDR3 region has the DNA TGTGCCAGCAGCATCGGAGGGGCGGAATATGGCTACACCTTC. Its translation is CASSIGGAEYGYTF.

This clonotype was counted only a few times. This chain links TRBV7-8 with TRBJ2-7, with 8 bases fitting TRBD2. V shed 3 bases and J 3 bases; nucleotides not matched to a gene: 7. CDR3 length: 15 residues. Germline V gene data show CDR1 as SGHVS and CDR2 as FQNEAQ. CDR3 sequence reads: CASSLGGGHDYEQYF. For the CDR3, the DNA is TGTGCCAGCAGCTTGGGCGGGGGGCACGACTACGAGCAGTACTTC.